This TCR beta chain was retrieved from a study of CD8 T cells in Susac syndrome. The germline V gene encodes CDR1 MGHDK and CDR2 SYGVNS. V was shortened by 4 bases and J by 16 bases, with 17 bases between the two germline ends. The CDR3 has 13 amino acids. An input of roughly 0.45 to 1 ug of RNA was subjected to reverse transcription using random hexamers. TCRdb called the immunoSEQ multiplex PCR reads again in MiXCR, with one record for every CDR3 protein. The sample has more than 150,000 distinct CDR3 sequences; around 96% are singletons. The source material was CD4+ T cells from PBMCs. The chain joins TRBV25-1 to TRBJ1-6; tentative D call: TRBD1 (6 bases). The receptor's source is a human donor with Susac syndrome. Written as DNA, the CDR3 is TGTGCCAGCAGTGGGTCCGGAGGGGGTTTGCTCCACTTT. Translating gives CASSGSGGGLLHF. Supplemented by reference TRBV25-1 and TRBJ1-6, the full variable domain reads EADIYQTPRYLVIGTGKKITLECSQTMGHDKMYWYQQDPGMELHLIHYSYGVNSTEKGDLSSESTVSRIRTEHFPLTLESARPSHTSQYLCASSGSGGGLLHFGNGTRLTVT.